Sequencing of this T cell receptor (beta chain) was carried out in a study of neoadjuvant nivolumab and ipilimumab in lung cancer. Profiled with immunoSEQ multiplex PCR; TCRdb holds only in-frame clones, not every one. The sample carries around 20,000 clones, under 80% recorded once. Findings and caveats of the study: TCR richness and clonality were higher in tumors than adjacent uninvolved lung. From pretherapy to surgery, tumor richness and clonality rose with dual therapy. Higher pretherapy blood TCR richness went with higher resected-tumor richness.

About this clone: The antigen is unknown.

The source is an adult with non-small cell lung cancer. The material was tumor tissue, obtained after neoadjuvant nivolumab, alone or with ipilimumab, at or shortly before surgery.

The CDR3 is CARCRGGFTDTQYF. CDR3 nucleotide sequence: TGTGCCAGGTGTAGGGGAGGTTTCACAGATACGCAGTATTTT. The chain combines TRBV6-1 with TRBJ2-3; TRBD2 is a possible D gene (6 bases). V gave up 9 bases and J gave up 2 bases, with 15 bases separating them. The CDR3 spans 14 residues. Germline CDR1 is MNHNS and CDR2 is SASEGT.